A selection of T cell receptor beta chains follows, all from one sample in a study of T cells in Graves' hyperthyroidism and ophthalmopathy. MiXCR, applied by TCRdb to the multiplex PCR reads, yields one record per CDR3 protein. The repertoire holds about 640,000 distinct CDR3 sequences, under 25% seen once, with about 34% in the top ten. The sample taken for sequencing was blood. The receptors originated from a man aged 25 to 40 with Graves' ophthalmopathy. CDR3s include the opening cysteine and the closing phenylalanine or tryptophan. D genes are given only for firm matches. A row's size may be missing; if present it is once, few, many or a size class.

>TRBV7-8|NA|many|14|TRBJ2-2
CASSLQENTGELFF
TGTGCCAGCAGCTTACAGGAGAACACCGGGGAGCTGTTTTTT
>TRBV28|TRBD1|many|16|TRBJ2-3
CASSSGQGVYTDTQYF
TGTGCCAGCAGTTCCGGACAGGGGGTCTACACAGATACGCAGTATTTT
>TRBV7-3|TRBD1|few|15|TRBJ2-1
CASSDAGQGYNEQFF
TGTGCCAGCAGTGATGCGGGACAGGGTTACAATGAGCAGTTCTTC
>TRBV11-1|NA|few|13|TRBJ2-7
CASSPVEGSEQYF
TGTGCCAGCAGCCCCGTTGAGGGCTCCGAGCAGTACTTC
>TRBV6-1|NA|NA|14|TRBJ1-1
CASREGSSNTEAFF
TGTGCCAGCAGGGAGGGCAGCTCGAACACTGAAGCTTTCTTT
>TRBV9|TRBD2|few|20|TRBJ2-7
CASSVNPVASSGTRAYEQYF
TGTGCCAGCAGCGTCAACCCGGTAGCGAGTTCCGGGACTAGGGCCTACGAGCAGTACTTC
>TRBV20-1|TRBD1|NA|15|TRBJ2-2
CSARDSGGGIGELFF
TGCAGTGCTAGAGATTCAGGGGGCGGTATCGGGGAGCTGTTTTTT
>TRBV5-1|TRBD1|few|16|TRBJ2-1
CASSRGTGPLYNEQFF
TGCGCCAGCAGCCGGGGGACAGGGCCTCTTTACAATGAGCAGTTCTTC
>TRBV5-1|NA|many|11|TRBJ2-7
CASTQGSEQYF
TGCGCCAGCACCCAGGGTAGCGAGCAGTACTTC
>TRBV7-8|NA|NA|12|TRBJ2-1
CASSPGTIEQFF
TGTGCCAGCAGCCCGGGGACAATAGAGCAGTTCTTC
>TRBV7-9|NA|NA|15|TRBJ2-7
CASSFAGGVLGEQYF
TGTGCCAGCAGCTTCGCGGGCGGAGTATTAGGCGAGCAGTACTTC
>TRBV11-2|TRBD2|many|16|TRBJ2-2
CASRQGASGMTGELFF
TGTGCCAGCAGACAAGGGGCTAGCGGGATGACCGGGGAGCTGTTTTTT
>TRBV28|TRBD2|many|14|TRBJ2-7
CASTVAGALGEQYF
TGTGCCAGCACGGTAGCGGGAGCCCTGGGGGAGCAGTACTTC
>TRBV20-1|TRBD2|NA|13|TRBJ2-7
CSASGRAVYEQYF
TGCAGTGCTAGCGGGAGGGCCGTCTACGAGCAGTACTTC
>TRBV7-3|NA|few|15|TRBJ1-6
CASSLTYLGDSPLHF
TGTGCCAGCAGCTTAACTTATTTGGGGGACTCACCCCTCCACTTT